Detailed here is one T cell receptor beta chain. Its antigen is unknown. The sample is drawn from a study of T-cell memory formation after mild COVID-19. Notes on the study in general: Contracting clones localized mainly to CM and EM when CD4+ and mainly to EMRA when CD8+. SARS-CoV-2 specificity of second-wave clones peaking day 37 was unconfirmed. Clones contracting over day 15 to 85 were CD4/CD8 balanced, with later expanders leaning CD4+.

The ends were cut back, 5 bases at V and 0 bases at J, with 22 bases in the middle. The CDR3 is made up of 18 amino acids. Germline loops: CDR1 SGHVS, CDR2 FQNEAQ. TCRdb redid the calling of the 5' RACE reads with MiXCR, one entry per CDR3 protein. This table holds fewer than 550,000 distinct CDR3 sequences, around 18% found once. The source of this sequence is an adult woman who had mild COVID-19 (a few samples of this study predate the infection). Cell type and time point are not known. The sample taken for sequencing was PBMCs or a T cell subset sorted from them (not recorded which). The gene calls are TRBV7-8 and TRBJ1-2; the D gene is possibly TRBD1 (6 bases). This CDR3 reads CASSTLQGHETSNYGYTF. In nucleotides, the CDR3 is TGTGCCAGCAGCACGTTACAGGGCCACGAGACCTCTAACTATGGCTACACCTTC.